The 26 T cell receptor beta chains below come from one sample, sequenced in a study of response to subunit inactivated influenza vaccine. From the RT-PCR reads, TCRdb called clonotypes with MiXCR, one entry per CDR3 protein. Among 700,000 to 800,000 distinct CDR3 sequences, 18% were seen once, and the ten largest hold about a tenth. The sample was PBMCs from blood, taken about 5 days after vaccination. Every receptor here comes from a man aged 50-59 years who received an inactivated influenza vaccine.

The V call is TRBV9, the J call TRBJ1-6, with 8 positions matching TRBD1. The trim removed 2 bases at V and 9 bases at J, leaving 10 bases unmatched. The CDR3 has 16 amino acids. Looked up from germline, CDR1 is SGDLS and CDR2 is YYNGEE. CDR3 residues: CASSVYPGQEGSPLHF. CDR3 bases: TGTGCCAGCAGCGTGTACCCGGGACAGGAGGGTTCACCCCTCCACTTT.

This clonotype was seen ten or more times. The J gene is TRBJ2-1, the V gene TRBV12-3 or TRBV12-4; D possibly corresponds to TRBD2 (5 bases). Trimming stripped 7 bases from V and 13 bases from J, with 17 bases between. The CDR3 loop spans 12 amino acids. CDR3 sequence (DNA): TGTGCCAGCACCCCAGGTAGTCTAGCTCAGTTCTTC. Amino acid sequence: CASTPGSLAQFF.

This rearrangement joins TRBV3-1 to TRBJ2-6; D ambiguous. Germline CDR1 is LGHDT and CDR2 is YNNKEL (reference sequence). V gave up 7 bases and J gave up 2 bases, with 6 bases separating them. The CDR3 loop spans 13 amino acids. The CDR3 sequence is CASNWAGANVLTF. DNA for the CDR3: TGTGCCAGCAATTGGGCTGGGGCCAACGTCCTGACTTTC. The full variable domain, its missing parts supplied by reference TRBV3-1 and TRBJ2-6, is DTAVSQTPKYLVTQMGNDKSIKCEQNLGHDTMYWYKQDSKKFLKIMFSYNNKELIINETVPNRFSPKSPDKAHLNLHINSLELGDSAVYFCASNWAGANVLTFGAGSRLTVL.

As for this clonotype: The junction differs from germline at one of its ends, possibly a read error. V usage is TRBV28 and J usage is TRBJ2-7, with D unresolved. The CDR3 is 13 residues long. Germline CDR1 reads MDHEN; CDR2 reads SYDVKM. The CDR3 DNA reads as TGTGCCAGCAGGGCTGACGAGTCCTACAAGCAGTACTTC. Translation gives CASRADESYKQYF.

This CDR3 is CASSQAGERNEQFF. In nucleotides, the CDR3 is TGTGCCAGCAGCCAAGCCGGGGAGCGAAATGAGCAGTTCTTC. The chain is built from TRBV3-1 and TRBJ2-1, with a tentative D call TRBD2 (5 bases). CDR3 length: 14 amino acids. Trimming stripped 1 base from V and 7 bases from J, with 11 bases between. CDR1 is LGHDT and CDR2 is YNNKEL in the germline V gene (reference sequence).

This clonotype has only a few counts. The V call is TRBV24-1, the J call TRBJ2-1; 10 bases are shared with TRBD1. With 3 bases clipped from V and 5 bases from J, the junction kept 3 bases outside the gene matches. The CDR3 covers 15 residues. The V gene's germline CDR1 is KGHDR and CDR2 SFDVKD. CDR3 residues: CATSDLGQGDNEQFF. The CDR3 DNA reads TGTGCCACCAGTGATCTAGGACAGGGGGACAATGAGCAGTTCTTC.

The chain couples TRBV20-1 to TRBJ1-6; 9 nucleotides agree with TRBD1. Germline V gene data show CDR1 as DFQATT and CDR2 as SNEGSKA (reference sequence). The J segment lost 8 bases and the V segment lost 6 bases, leaving 8 bases of the junction unmatched. The CDR3 consists of 14 residues. In nucleotides, the CDR3 is TGCAGTGCAACCACCGGGACAGGGCATTCACCCCTCCACTTT. It yields the protein CSATTGTGHSPLHF.

The chain combines TRBV20-1 with TRBJ2-1; possibly TRBD1 for D (5 bases). This CDR3 comprises 17 residues. V was cut by 4 bases and J by 2 bases, with 21 bases left in between. Germline CDR1 and CDR2: DFQATT and SNEGSKA (reference sequence). CDR3 sequence: CSATIKVTDPAYNEQFF. The CDR3 DNA reads TGCAGTGCTACCATTAAGGTGACAGATCCGGCCTACAATGAGCAGTTCTTC.

This clonotype has just a few counts. CDR3 loop: CASSQGEHSAYNEQFF. CDR3 nucleotide sequence: TGTGCCAGCAGCCAAGGTGAGCACAGCGCTTACAATGAGCAGTTCTTC. The chain joins TRBV3-1 to TRBJ2-1; D is ambiguous. CDR3 size: 16 residues. V shed 1 base and J shed 4 bases, with 14 bases lying between them. CDR1 and CDR2 (germline): LGHDT, YNNKEL (reference sequence).

The rearrangement joins TRBV7-2 to TRBJ2-7; D might be TRBD1 or TRBD2, each matching 6 bases. Germline CDR1 reads SGHTA; CDR2 reads FQGNSA. Deletions cut 5 bases from V and 3 bases from J, with 11 bases between. The CDR3 is 13 residues long. The CDR3 nucleotides read TGTGCCAGCAGCACGGGGGCCTACTACGAGCAGTACTTC. Its translation is CASSTGAYYEQYF.

This clonotype has only a few counts. The chain carries TRBV11-1 and TRBJ1-5; D may be TRBD1 (5 bases). The CDR3 loop spans 18 amino acids. CDR1 is SGHAT, CDR2 FQDESV, per germline (reference sequence). With 1 base removed from V and 2 bases from J, the gap between germline ends came to 18 bases. CDR3 region: CASSLGGRVTLGNQPQHF. CDR3 bases: TGTGCCAGCAGCTTAGGGGGCAGAGTCACCCTCGGCAATCAGCCCCAGCATTTT.

This rearrangement joins TRBV11-2 to TRBJ2-7; tentative D call: TRBD2 (5 bases). CDR1 and CDR2 from the germline V gene are SGHAT and FQNNGV. Trimming took 5 bases from V and 6 from J, leaving 14 bases between them. The CDR3 extends over 13 amino acids. CDR3 sequence reads: CASSLWTGSEQYF. Written as DNA, the CDR3 is TGTGCCAGCAGCCTATGGACGGGATCCGAGCAGTACTTC.

This clonotype was counted between two and nine times. The chain is built from TRBV7-2 and TRBJ2-2, with 9 bases aligning to TRBD1. J lost 5 bases, V lost 9 bases, and 10 bases had no gene match. The CDR3 extends over 15 amino acids. The germline gives CDR1 SGHTA, CDR2 FQGNSA. CDR3 DNA: TGTGCCAGTTCGAACAGGGGGCGCAGGACCGGGGAGCTGTTTTTT. It translates to CASSNRGRRTGELFF.

This clonotype showed up just a few times. The rearrangement joins TRBV15 to TRBJ2-7; D possibly corresponds to TRBD2 (7 bases). This CDR3 contains 13 residues. Trimming pared 5 bases from V and 7 bases from J, leaving 15 bases between. CDR1 is LNHNV, CDR2 YYDKDF, per germline (reference sequence). CDR3: CATSPRTRGEQYF. Written as DNA, the CDR3 is TGTGCCACCAGCCCCCGGACTAGGGGGGAGCAGTACTTC.

This clonotype was seen a few times. The J gene is TRBJ2-4, the V gene TRBV5-5; D possibly corresponds to TRBD2 (5 bases). Trimming removed 0 bases at V and 4 bases at J, with 11 bases between. CDR3 length equals 15 residues. CDR1 SGHKS and CDR2 YYEKEE come from the germline V gene (reference sequence). The CDR3: CASSLDGISKNIQYF. CDR3 nucleotides: TGTGCCAGCAGCTTGGACGGGATATCGAAAAACATTCAGTACTTC.

The rearrangement links TRBV3-1 to TRBJ2-3; D possibly corresponds to TRBD1 (5 bases). The germline V gene encodes CDR1 LGHDT and CDR2 YNNKEL (reference sequence). The CDR3 contains 15 residues. V was trimmed by 1 base and J by 1 base, leaving 9 bases between them. CDR3 in amino acids: CASSQGWGGTDTQYF. Written as DNA, the CDR3 is TGTGCCAGCAGCCAAGGATGGGGCGGCACAGATACGCAGTATTTT.

The chain employs TRBV28 and TRBJ2-5, with a tentative D call TRBD1 (6 bases). There are 15 residues in the CDR3. Deletions cut 6 bases from V and 4 bases from J, with 18 bases between. The germline V gene encodes CDR1 MDHEN and CDR2 SYDVKM. As DNA, the CDR3 is TGTGCCAGCAGGCACTCCCGGGACACCCGAGAGACCCAGTACTTC. This sequence encodes CASRHSRDTRETQYF.

There are a few counts of this clonotype. This chain connects TRBV20-1 to TRBJ2-7, with TRBD1 as a possible D gene (5 bases). Germline CDR1 and CDR2: DFQATT and SNEGSKA (reference sequence). There are 16 residues in the CDR3. Trimming took off 3 bases at V and 3 bases at J, with 21 bases between the two ends. CDR3 in amino acids: CSASLSPGNLGYEQYF. The CDR3 bases are TGCAGTGCTAGTTTGTCTCCAGGGAATCTTGGCTACGAGCAGTACTTC.

V gene TRBV3-1 combines with J gene TRBJ2-7; D might be TRBD2 (5 bases). This CDR3 is 14 amino acids long. V lost 4 bases and J lost 5, with 15 bases in between. Per the germline V gene, CDR1 is LGHDT and CDR2 is YNNKEL (reference sequence). Written as DNA, the CDR3 is TGTGCCAGCAGCCCAAGGACTGGGGTTAACGAGCAGTACTTC. This translates into CASSPRTGVNEQYF.

CDR3 protein: CASSLAGGANVLTF. CDR3 DNA sequence: TGTGCCAGCAGCTTAGCAGGCGGGGCCAACGTCCTGACTTTC. The chain employs TRBV11-2 and TRBJ2-6; D is undetermined. This CDR3 is built from 14 residues. CDR1 is SGHAT, CDR2 FQNNGV, per germline. With 1 base removed from V and 4 bases from J, the gap between germline ends came to 5 bases. The full variable domain, rest sourced from reference TRBV11-2 and TRBJ2-6, is EAGVAQSPRYKIIEKRQSVAFWCNPISGHATLYWYQQILGQGPKLLIQFQNNGVVDDSQLPKDRFSAERLKGVDSTLKIQPAKLEDSAVYLCASSLAGGANVLTFGAGSRLTVL.

This clonotype turned up a few times. The chain combines TRBV20-1 with TRBJ1-6, with D uncertain. The CDR3 runs to 14 residues. Germline assignment: CDR1 DFQATT and CDR2 SNEGSKA (reference sequence). The ends were cut back, 3 bases at V and 1 base at J, with 7 bases in the middle. DNA for the CDR3: TGCAGTGCTAGCTCTGGTTCCTATAATTCACCCCTCCACTTT. It is translated as CSASSGSYNSPLHF.

This chain connects TRBV6-1 to TRBJ1-6; D is ambiguous. The CDR3 covers 11 residues. V was clipped by 3 bases and J by 15 bases, with 9 bases between them. From germline, CDR1 is MNHNS and CDR2 SASEGT. The CDR3 DNA sequence: TGTGCCAGCAGTGAGAGTATGAACCTCCACTTT. Translating gives CASSESMNLHF.

This clonotype was counted a few times. The V gene is TRBV4-3, the J gene TRBJ2-5, with 11 positions matching TRBD2. The ends lost 3 bases at V and 5 bases at J; junction bases unmatched: 8. The germline CDR1 and CDR2 sequences are LGHNA and YSLEER. The CDR3 is 16 residues long. CDR3 loop: CASSQTSGEAWETQYF. CDR3 bases: TGCGCCAGCAGCCAGACTAGCGGGGAAGCCTGGGAGACCCAGTACTTC.

V and J are TRBV11-2 and TRBJ2-5, with TRBD1 matching 9 bases. Looked up from germline, CDR1 is SGHAT and CDR2 is FQNNGV. This CDR3 region has 17 residues. Trimming removed 5 bases from V and 3 bases from J; junction bases left unmatched: 13. CDR3 nucleotide sequence: TGTGCCAGCAGCCAAAGGCACCCGGGACAGGGAAAAGAGACCCAGTACTTC. Its translation: CASSQRHPGQGKETQYF.

J is TRBJ2-1 and V is TRBV4-1; weak D call: TRBD1 (6 bases). V lost 1 base to trimming and J lost 6 bases, with 22 bases between them. Looked up from germline, CDR1 is MGHRA and CDR2 is YSYEKL. The CDR3 contains 18 residues. The CDR3, as DNA: TGCGCCAGCAGCCAAGCCATTGGCGCAGGGGTATCGATCAATGAGCAGTTCTTC. It specifies CASSQAIGAGVSINEQFF.

This chain links TRBV12-3 or TRBV12-4 with TRBJ2-2; 9 nucleotides align to TRBD1. CDR3 length: 16 residues. The V and J ends lost 5 bases and 5 bases, in that order; junction bases with no gene match: 9. The CDR3 reads CASSLRTGEGTGELFF. The CDR3 DNA is TGTGCCAGCAGTCTTCGGACAGGGGAAGGTACCGGGGAGCTGTTTTTT.